The sequence of this TCR beta chain was determined in a study of Ad26.COV2.S vaccination and SARS-CoV-2 variants (dated by TCRdb to the early 2020s). With respect to the entire study: Donors in the vaccine arm were drawn from COV1001, a multicentre, randomized, double-blind, placebo-controlled phase I-IIa trial testing Ad26.COV2.S in healthy adults. A total of approximately 32 samples were included in the TCR-sequenced set, comprising 19 Ad26.COV2.S vaccine recipients, 5 placebo recipients and 8 SARS-CoV-2 convalescent individuals. TCRbeta repertoire sequencing was used to assess the specificity and breadth of SARS-CoV-2-reactive T cell receptors after Ad26.COV2.S vaccination. Participants in the trial were split at random into five groups of five each, receiving low-dose or high-dose Ad26.COV2.S once or twice, or else placebo on both occasions. Investigators did not know the trial group allocation while performing experiments and assessing outcomes. Ad26.COV2.S was administered intramuscularly at 5 x 10^10 or 1 x 10^11 viral particles, either as a single shot or as two shots given 56 days apart.

From cysteine to phenylalanine, the CDR3 is 16 amino acids long. CDR3 DNA is the only sequence kept; it has 48 bases, read in frame from the first base. The V end loses 1 base and the J end loses 3 bases, and a stretch of 13 bases separates them. The germline V gene (reference sequence) provides CDR1 SEHNR and CDR2 FQNEAQ. Sample treatment or condition, as interpreted from the label and publication: some 19 received Ad26.COV2.S at low or high dose, single or two shots; 5 received placebo; per-sample allocation not given. For vaccine and placebo recipients, the sequenced repertoires came from samples collected on day 63 after the first injection. Between 29 July and 7 August 2020, Cohort 1b enrolled about 27 adults aged 18-55 years at one site in Boston, USA. Ad26.COV2.S was a replication-incompetent adenovirus type 26 vector that expressed a prefusion-stabilized SARS-CoV-2 spike protein derived from the original Wuhan strain.

A word on this clone: Its target antigen remains unknown. Base qualities are not at hand, and no much larger clone is one base apart.

The immunoSEQ Assay was the method used to sequence TCRbeta CDR3 regions. After extraction, genomic DNA underwent amplification by bias-controlled multiplex PCR, followed by high-throughput sequencing. On the authors' methods: To quantify the absolute abundance of every unique TCRbeta CDR3 region, sequences were collapsed and filtered. T cell fraction was estimated by normalization of TCRbeta template counts to usable DNA, with usable DNA being measured through amplification of reference genes present in all nucleated cells. Repertoire TCRs were annotated as SARS-CoV-2-specific by exact matching of V gene, CDR3 amino acid sequence and J gene to a known reactive TCR set. The reference SARS-CoV-2 TCR set was obtained from MIRA and was filtered for enrichment in COVID-19-positive ImmuneCODE repertoires, whereby public or cross-reactive TCRs were removed. Using the MIRA antigens, annotated TCRs were further analysed by specific ORF or by position within an ORF. Depth was the summed frequency of annotated unique rearrangements, while breadth was defined as annotated unique rearrangements over total unique productive rearrangements. Group comparisons of TCR breadth used two-sided Wilcoxon rank-sum tests. The source is immuneACCESS, and TCRdb retained only in-frame sequences with V and J called. Part of the clones is not carried over; for the studies checked, unresolved V genes explain less than half of this, and the remainder is unexplained. V, J and clone size are taken as reported in that table, and D and trimming were inferred from the DNA itself. The sample table contains 400,000 to 450,000 clones; only one count was recorded for around 90% of them. The ten largest clones represent 12% of the sample.

Overall study results and their limits: Comparable non-spike TCR breadth was observed between vaccine and placebo recipients, consistent with only spike being contained in the vaccine. The study lacked the statistical power to compare responses across vaccine doses or regimens. After vaccination, spike-specific CD8+ and CD4+ T cell responses were reported to show substantial breadth. Higher spike-specific TCR breadth was observed in Ad26.COV2.S recipients than in placebo recipients (P = 0.0014). It was noted by the authors that total T cell responses may have been underestimated by the TCR breadth and depth analyses.

The TCR was taken from a person between 18 and 65 years old who received the Ad26.COV2.S COVID-19 vaccine or a placebo. The sequence joins TRBV7-9 to TRBJ1-5; the D gene is unclear. The sequencing used peripheral blood, collected in a trial of Ad26.COV2.S vaccine versus placebo. Read as DNA, the sequence is TGTGCCAGCAGCTTAGGGCTGGGGATTCCCAATCAGCCCCAGCATTTT. It translates to CASSLGLGIPNQPQHF.